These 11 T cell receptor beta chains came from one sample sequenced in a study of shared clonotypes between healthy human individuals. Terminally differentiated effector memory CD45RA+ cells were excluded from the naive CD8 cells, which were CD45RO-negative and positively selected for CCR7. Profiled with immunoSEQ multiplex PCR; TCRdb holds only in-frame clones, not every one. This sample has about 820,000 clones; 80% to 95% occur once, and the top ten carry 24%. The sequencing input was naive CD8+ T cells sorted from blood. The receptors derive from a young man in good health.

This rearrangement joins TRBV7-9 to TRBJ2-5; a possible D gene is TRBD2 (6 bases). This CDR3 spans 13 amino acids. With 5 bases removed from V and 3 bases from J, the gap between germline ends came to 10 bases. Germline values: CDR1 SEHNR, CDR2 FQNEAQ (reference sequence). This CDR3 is CASSGGGEETQYF. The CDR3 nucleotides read TGTGCCAGCAGCGGAGGCGGGGAAGAGACCCAGTACTTC.

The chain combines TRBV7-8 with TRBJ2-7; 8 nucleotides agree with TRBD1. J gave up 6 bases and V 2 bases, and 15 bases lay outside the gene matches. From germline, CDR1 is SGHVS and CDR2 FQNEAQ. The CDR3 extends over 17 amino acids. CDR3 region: CASSLPKGTGKTGEQYF. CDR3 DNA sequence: TGTGCCAGCAGCTTACCTAAAGGGACAGGAAAGACTGGCGAGCAGTACTTC.

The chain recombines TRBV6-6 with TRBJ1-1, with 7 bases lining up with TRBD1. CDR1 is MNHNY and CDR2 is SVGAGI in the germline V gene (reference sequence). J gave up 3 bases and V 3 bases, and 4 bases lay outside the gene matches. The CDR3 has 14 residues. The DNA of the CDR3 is TGTGCCAGCAGTTATCAGGGGGAGTACACTGAAGCTTTCTTT. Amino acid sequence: CASSYQGEYTEAFF.

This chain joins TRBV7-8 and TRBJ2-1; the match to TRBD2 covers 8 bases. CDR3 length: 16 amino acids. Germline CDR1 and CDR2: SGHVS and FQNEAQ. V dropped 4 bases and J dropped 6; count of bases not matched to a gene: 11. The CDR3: CASSSPGRANSNEQFF. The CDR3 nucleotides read TGTGCCAGCAGCTCTCCCGGGAGGGCCAATTCCAATGAGCAGTTCTTC.

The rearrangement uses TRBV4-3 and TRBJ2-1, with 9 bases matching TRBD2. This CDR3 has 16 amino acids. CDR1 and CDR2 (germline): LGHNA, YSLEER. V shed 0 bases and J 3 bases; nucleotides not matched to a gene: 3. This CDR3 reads CASSQEAGGYYNEQFF. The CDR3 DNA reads TGCGCCAGCAGCCAAGAAGCGGGAGGATACTACAATGAGCAGTTCTTC.

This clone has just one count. CDR3: CASSLRQSGRDEKLFF. The CDR3 region has the DNA TGCGCCAGCAGCCTGAGACAAAGCGGTAGAGATGAAAAACTGTTTTTT. The chain links TRBV5-1 to TRBJ1-4; D not certain. V was shortened by 4 bases and J by 6 bases, with 19 bases between the two germline ends. From germline, CDR1 is SGHRS and CDR2 YFSETQ. The CDR3 is 16 residues long.

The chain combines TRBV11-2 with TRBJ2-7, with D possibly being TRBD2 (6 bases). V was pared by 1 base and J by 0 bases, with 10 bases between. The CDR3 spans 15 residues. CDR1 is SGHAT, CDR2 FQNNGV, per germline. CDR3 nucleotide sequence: TGTGCCAGCAGCTTAGTTGCGGGAAGCTCCTACGAGCAGTACTTC. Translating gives CASSLVAGSSYEQYF.

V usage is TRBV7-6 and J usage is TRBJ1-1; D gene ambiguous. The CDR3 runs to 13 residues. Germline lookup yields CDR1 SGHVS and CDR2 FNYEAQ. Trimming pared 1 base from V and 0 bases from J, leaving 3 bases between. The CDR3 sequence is CASSLDLNTEAFF. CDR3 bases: TGTGCCAGCAGCTTAGACCTGAACACTGAAGCTTTCTTT. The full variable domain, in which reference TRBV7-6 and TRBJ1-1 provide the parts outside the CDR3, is GAGVSQSPRYKVTKRGQDVALRCDPISGHVSLYWYRQALGQGPEFLTYFNYEAQQDKSGLPNDRFSAERPEGSISTLTIQRTEQRDSAMYRCASSLDLNTEAFFGQGTRLTVV.

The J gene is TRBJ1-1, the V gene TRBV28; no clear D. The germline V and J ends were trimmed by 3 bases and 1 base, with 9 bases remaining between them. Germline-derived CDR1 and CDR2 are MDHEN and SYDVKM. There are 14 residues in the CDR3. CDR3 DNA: TGTGCCAGCAGTTTTCGGGGAAGGAACACTGAAGCTTTCTTT. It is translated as CASSFRGRNTEAFF.

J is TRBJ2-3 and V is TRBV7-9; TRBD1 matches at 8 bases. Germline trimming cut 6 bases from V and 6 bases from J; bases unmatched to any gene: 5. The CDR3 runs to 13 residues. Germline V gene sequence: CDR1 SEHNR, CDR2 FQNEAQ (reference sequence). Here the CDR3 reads CASSQGAVDTQYF. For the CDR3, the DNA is TGTGCCAGCAGTCAGGGGGCGGTGGATACGCAGTATTTT.

The DNA for the CDR3 is TGCGCCAGCAGCCAAGCCGGGGCCGGGACACCGCGGGGCACCGGGGAGCTGTTTTTT. It yields the protein CASSQAGAGTPRGTGELFF. The V and J genes are TRBV4-3 and TRBJ2-2; D possibly uses TRBD1 or TRBD2 (6 bases each). The CDR3 is 19 residues long. Germline CDR1 reads LGHNA; CDR2 reads YSLEER. The V end was cut by 1 base, the J end by 4 bases, with 22 bases between.